This T cell receptor (beta chain) stems from a study of cytomegalovirus exposure and HLA in healthy donors. This clone has only a few counts. The repertoire was sequenced with immunoSEQ multiplex PCR; TCRdb's copy has only in-frame clones and lacks some. The sample holds 150,000 to 250,000 clones; about 81% are singletons and the top ten take 1% to 1.5%. This CDR3 is 16 amino acids long. Trimming took 2 bases from V and 0 from J, leaving 11 bases between them. Per the germline V gene, CDR1 is MGHDK and CDR2 is SYGVNS. The sequenced sample was PBMCs. The chain joins TRBV25-1 to TRBJ1-5, with a weak D call TRBD1 (5 bases). The TCR originated in a woman aged 25 to 39 in good health and CMV-seronegative. The CDR3 protein is CASSETKDNSNQPQHF. The CDR3 nucleotides read TGTGCCAGCAGTGAAACCAAGGACAATAGCAATCAGCCCCAGCATTTT. Full variable domain (rest looked up from reference TRBV25-1 and TRBJ1-5): EADIYQTPRYLVIGTGKKITLECSQTMGHDKMYWYQQDPGMELHLIHYSYGVNSTEKGDLSSESTVSRIRTEHFPLTLESARPSHTSQYLCASSETKDNSNQPQHFGDGTRLSIL.